What follows are 18 T cell receptor beta chains derived from one specimen sequenced in a study of blood T cells in healthy people across ages. Through a sample-barcoded 5' primer and a J-beta primer mix, a second PCR was run for roughly 7 to 11 cycles. MiXCR, applied by TCRdb to the 5' RACE reads, yields one record per CDR3 protein. This table has 500,000 to 650,000 distinct CDR3 sequences, roughly a quarter appearing once. The data were also submitted as part of a second study, on T cells of mothers and their children.

The sample consisted of blood. Every receptor here comes from a boy under 10 years old in good health.

J is TRBJ2-1 and V is TRBV15, with 8 nucleotides matching TRBD2. Germline trimming cut 7 bases from V and 6 bases from J; bases unmatched to any gene: 8. CDR3 length: 14 residues. Germline CDR1 reads LNHNV; CDR2 reads YYDKDF (reference sequence). The CDR3 DNA reads TGTGCCACCACGGGGGGGGGGACTTTCAATGAGCAGTTCTTC. Protein: CATTGGGTFNEQFF.

Only a few counts were recorded for this clonotype. The chain carries TRBV12-3 or TRBV12-4 and TRBJ2-5; a possible D gene is TRBD2 (6 bases). V lost 7 bases and J lost 2, with 14 bases in between. This CDR3 comprises 14 residues. CDR3: CASTGASEQETQYF. DNA for the CDR3: TGTGCCAGCACCGGGGCTAGCGAACAAGAGACCCAGTACTTC.

CDR3 protein: CASSPLTGDGNTIYF. CDR3 nucleotide sequence: TGTGCCAGCTCACCACTCACAGGGGATGGAAACACCATATATTTT. J is TRBJ1-3 and V is TRBV18, with 7 bases that match TRBD1. Germline assignment: CDR1 KGHSH and CDR2 LQKENI. This CDR3 has 15 residues. V trimming: 1 base; J trimming: 3 bases; junction bases outside the gene matches: 3.

This chain uses TRBV7-9 with TRBJ2-5; D is possibly TRBD1 (5 bases). V shed 2 bases and J shed 2 bases, with 12 bases lying between them. The CDR3 spans 15 residues. Looked up from germline, CDR1 is SEHNR and CDR2 is FQNEAQ (reference sequence). CDR3 residues: CASSLNTGVQETQYF. The CDR3 DNA sequence: TGTGCCAGCAGCTTAAACACAGGAGTACAAGAGACCCAGTACTTC.

The gene calls are TRBV5-1 and TRBJ1-6, with TRBD1 matching over 8 bases. The CDR3 extends over 15 amino acids. Germline CDR1 is SGHRS and CDR2 is YFSETQ. Trimming took 0 bases from V and 5 from J; bases not matched to a gene: 1. CDR3 amino acids: CASSLAGGDNSPLHF. The CDR3 region has the DNA TGCGCCAGCAGCTTGGCAGGGGGCGATAATTCACCCCTCCACTTT.

This clonotype was counted between two and nine times. The chain joins TRBV27 to TRBJ2-1; TRBD2 matches 9 bases. Gene TRBJ2-7 matches the end of the DNA better, so the J call may be wrong. From germline, CDR1 is MNHEY and CDR2 SMNVEV (reference sequence). The CDR3 runs to 16 residues. The CDR3 coding sequence is TGTGCCAGCAGTTTACTTCATGCGGGAGGGCCGGTCGAGCAGTACTTC. Encoded protein: CASSLLHAGGPVEQYF.

The chain couples TRBV20-1 to TRBJ2-3; 9 bases line up with TRBD2. The germline CDR1 and CDR2 sequences are DFQATT and SNEGSKA (reference sequence). V lost 6 bases, J lost 2 bases, and 6 bases stayed unmatched. This CDR3 comprises 14 residues. The CDR3 protein is CSALGTSFTDTQYF. CDR3 DNA: TGCAGTGCCCTAGGGACTAGCTTCACAGATACGCAGTATTTT.

V usage is TRBV10-3 and J usage is TRBJ2-1; 9 nucleotides agree with TRBD2. The CDR3 has 16 residues. V lost 11 bases, J lost 7 bases, and 18 bases stayed unmatched. CDR1 is ENHRY and CDR2 is SYGVKD in the germline V gene. The CDR3 DNA is TGTGCCGTCGTACGGGGTAGCGGGAGAATTAGTAATGAGCAGTTCTTC. This codes for CAVVRGSGRISNEQFF.

This chain connects TRBV5-1 to TRBJ1-2; no clear D gene. V lost 0 bases, J lost 4 bases, and 13 bases lay in between. The CDR3 covers 15 residues. Germline CDR1 reads SGHRS; CDR2 reads YFSETQ. The CDR3, as DNA: TGCGCCAGCAGCTTGGCCGCGACGGCTTCCTATGGCTACACCTTC. Translated: CASSLAATASYGYTF.

The chain couples TRBV7-9 to TRBJ2-5; no reliable D call. The J call is uncertain, as TRBJ2-1 better fits the DNA end. The CDR3 totals 13 residues. Germline values: CDR1 SEHNR, CDR2 FQNEAQ (reference sequence). The CDR3 region has the DNA TGTGCCAGCAGCTTATGGGCAGGTGGTGAGCAGTTCTTC. This codes for CASSLWAGGEQFF.

This sequence joins TRBV12-3 or TRBV12-4 and TRBJ2-2; no clear D. The CDR3 is 14 residues long. V was shortened by 6 bases and J by 7 bases, with 15 bases between the two germline ends. CDR3 nucleotide sequence: TGTGCCAGCAGGTCCGGGCCCTTTTTCGGGGAGCTGTTTTTT. Its protein is CASRSGPFFGELFF.

This clonotype was detected a few times. The V call is TRBV5-6, the J call TRBJ2-1, with D uncertain. V was cut by 1 base and J by 8 bases, with 4 bases left in between. This CDR3 region has 11 residues. Germline CDR1 reads SGHDT; CDR2 reads YYEEEE. This chain's CDR3 is CASSLFDEQFF. In nucleotides, the CDR3 is TGTGCCAGCAGCTTGTTCGATGAGCAGTTCTTC.

Only one count was recorded for this clonotype. The chain carries TRBV20-1 and TRBJ2-3; possibly TRBD2 for D (5 bases). This CDR3 spans 13 amino acids. Looked up from germline, CDR1 is DFQATT and CDR2 is SNEGSKA (reference sequence). V gave up 7 bases and J gave up 5 bases, with 16 bases separating them. DNA for the CDR3: TGCAGTGGGCAACGGGGAGACCGAGATACGCAGTATTTT. Translating it yields CSGQRGDRDTQYF.

In its sample, this clonotype was seen many times. The V call is TRBV28, the J call TRBJ2-5; tentative D call: TRBD1 (7 bases). V was clipped by 6 bases and J by 5 bases, with 13 bases between them. Germline lookup yields CDR1 MDHEN and CDR2 SYDVKM. The CDR3 extends over 13 amino acids. CDR3 nucleotides: TGTGCCAGCAGCCCCGGAGGGGGCGAGACCCAGTACTTC. Amino acids: CASSPGGGETQYF.

The gene calls are TRBV14 and TRBJ2-7, with D maybe TRBD2 (6 bases). V lost 2 bases to trimming and J lost 7 bases, with 12 bases between them. CDR3 size: 13 residues. Germline lookup yields CDR1 SGHDN and CDR2 FVKESK. For the CDR3, the DNA is TGTGCCAGCAGCCAACCCCAGGGAGGTGAGCAGTACTTC. Its translation: CASSQPQGGEQYF.

This sequence joins TRBV6-1 and TRBJ2-2; TRBD2 matches 14 bases. Germline assignment: CDR1 MNHNS and CDR2 SASEGT. Losses at the gene ends were 5 bases for V and 6 bases for J; bases not matched to a gene: 8. The CDR3 contains 17 residues. CDR3 protein: CASSQRTSGGYPGELFF. CDR3 in DNA: TGTGCCAGCAGTCAAAGGACTAGCGGGGGGTACCCCGGGGAGCTGTTTTTT.

The V call is TRBV7-9, the J call TRBJ2-7; D remains unclear. V was pared by 7 bases and J by 3 bases, with 10 bases between. The CDR3 runs 12 residues. Germline values: CDR1 SEHNR, CDR2 FQNEAQ (reference sequence). CDR3 nucleotide sequence: TGTGCCAGCAAGGGTTGGGACTACGAGCAGTACTTC. Protein: CASKGWDYEQYF.

The rearrangement joins TRBV20-1 to TRBJ2-1; 8 bases agree with TRBD2. Germline-derived CDR1 and CDR2 are DFQATT and SNEGSKA (reference sequence). The CDR3 spans 15 residues. The trim removed 3 bases at V and 0 bases at J, leaving 4 bases unmatched. This CDR3 is CSARALADSYNEQFF. The CDR3 DNA reads as TGCAGTGCTAGGGCACTAGCGGACTCCTACAATGAGCAGTTCTTC.